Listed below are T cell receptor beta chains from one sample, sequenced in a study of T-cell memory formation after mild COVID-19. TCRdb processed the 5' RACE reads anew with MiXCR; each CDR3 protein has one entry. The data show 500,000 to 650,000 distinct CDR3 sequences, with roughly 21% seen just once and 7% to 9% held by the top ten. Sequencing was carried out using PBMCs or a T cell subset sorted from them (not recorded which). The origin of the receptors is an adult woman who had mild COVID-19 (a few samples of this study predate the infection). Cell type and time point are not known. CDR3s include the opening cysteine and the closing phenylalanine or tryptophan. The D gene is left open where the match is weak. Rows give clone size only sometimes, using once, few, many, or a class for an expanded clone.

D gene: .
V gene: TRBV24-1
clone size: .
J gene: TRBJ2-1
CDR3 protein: CATSDAGLYYNEQFF
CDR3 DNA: TGTGCCACCAGTGACGCAGGACTATACTACAATGAGCAGTTCTTC

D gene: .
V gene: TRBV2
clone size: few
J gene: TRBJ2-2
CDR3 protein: CASSGLSGELFF
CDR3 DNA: TGTGCCAGCAGCGGCTTATCCGGGGAGCTGTTTTTT

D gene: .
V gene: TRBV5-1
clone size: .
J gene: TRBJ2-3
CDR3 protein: CASSLSGAGATDTQYF
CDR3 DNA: TGCGCCAGCAGCTTGTCGGGAGCAGGGGCTACAGATACGCAGTATTTT

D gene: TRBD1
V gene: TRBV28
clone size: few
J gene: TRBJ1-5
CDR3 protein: CASSQQGRPTQPQHF
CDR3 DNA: TGTGCCAGCAGTCAACAGGGGCGTCCAACTCAGCCCCAGCATTTT

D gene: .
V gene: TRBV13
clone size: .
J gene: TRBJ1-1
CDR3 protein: CASSFSPWDTEAFF
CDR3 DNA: TGTGCCAGCAGCTTCAGCCCCTGGGACACTGAAGCTTTCTTT

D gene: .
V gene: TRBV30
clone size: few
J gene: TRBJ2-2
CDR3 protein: CAWSWGHPLFF
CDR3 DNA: TGTGCCTGGAGCTGGGGCCATCCGCTGTTTTTT

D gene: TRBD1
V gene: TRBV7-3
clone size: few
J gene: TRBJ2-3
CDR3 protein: CASSPTGGSSDTQYF
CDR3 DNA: TGTGCCAGCAGCCCGACAGGGGGGAGCTCAGATACGCAGTATTTT

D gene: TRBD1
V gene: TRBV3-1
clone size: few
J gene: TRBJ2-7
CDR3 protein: CASSRTGSLFYEQYF
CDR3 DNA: TGTGCCAGCAGCCGGACAGGGAGTTTGTTTTACGAGCAGTACTTC

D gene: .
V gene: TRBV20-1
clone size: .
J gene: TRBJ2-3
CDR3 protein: CSARDRAVTSTDTQYF
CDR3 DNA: TGCAGTGCTAGAGATCGAGCGGTCACTAGCACAGATACGCAGTATTTT

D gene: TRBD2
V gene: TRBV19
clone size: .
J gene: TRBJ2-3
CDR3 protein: CASSIVGGGSGTDTQYF
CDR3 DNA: TGTGCCAGTAGTATAGTTGGGGGAGGGTCTGGCACAGATACGCAGTATTTT

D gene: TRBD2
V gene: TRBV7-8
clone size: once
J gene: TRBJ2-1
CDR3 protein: CASSLVGGGGSYNEQFF
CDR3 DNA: TGTGCCAGCAGCTTAGTGGGCGGGGGGGGTTCCTACAATGAGCAGTTCTTC

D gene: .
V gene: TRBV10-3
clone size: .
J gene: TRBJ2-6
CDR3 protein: CAIRRGEGASGANVLTF
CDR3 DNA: TGTGCCATCAGGCGGGGTGAGGGGGCCTCTGGGGCCAACGTCCTGACTTTC

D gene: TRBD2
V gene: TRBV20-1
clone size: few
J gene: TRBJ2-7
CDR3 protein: CSARDLEGREYEQYF
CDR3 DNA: TGCAGTGCTAGAGATCTGGAAGGGAGGGAGTACGAGCAGTACTTC

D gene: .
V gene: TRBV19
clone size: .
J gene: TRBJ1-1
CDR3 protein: CASSKPGRRMNTEAFF
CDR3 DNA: TGTGCCAGTAGTAAACCGGGAAGGCGGATGAACACTGAAGCTTTCTTT

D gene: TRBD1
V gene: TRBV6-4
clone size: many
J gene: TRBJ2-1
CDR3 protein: CASSDSGGRNEQFF
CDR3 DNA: TGTGCCAGCAGTGACTCAGGGGGCAGGAATGAGCAGTTCTTC

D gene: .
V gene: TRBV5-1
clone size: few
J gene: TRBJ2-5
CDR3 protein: CASSLRDLEETQYF
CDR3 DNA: TGCGCCAGCAGCTTAAGGGACCTAGAAGAGACCCAGTACTTC

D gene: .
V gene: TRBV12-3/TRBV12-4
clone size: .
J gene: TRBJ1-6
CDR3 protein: CASSLRSPDNSPLHF
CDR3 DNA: TGTGCCAGCAGTTTACGATCGCCTGATAATTCACCCCTCCACTTT

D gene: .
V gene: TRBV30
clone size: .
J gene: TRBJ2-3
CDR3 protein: CAWSPPGLNSDTQYF
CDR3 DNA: TGTGCCTGGAGTCCACCGGGACTGAACTCAGATACGCAGTATTTT

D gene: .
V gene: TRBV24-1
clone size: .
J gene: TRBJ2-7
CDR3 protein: CATSDFRGGEQYF
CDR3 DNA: TGTGCCACCAGTGATTTTCGAGGGGGCGAGCAGTACTTC

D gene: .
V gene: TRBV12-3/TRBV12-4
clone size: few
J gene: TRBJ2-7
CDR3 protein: CASSLLAHEQYF
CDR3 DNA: TGTGCCAGCAGTTTACTAGCGCACGAGCAGTACTTC

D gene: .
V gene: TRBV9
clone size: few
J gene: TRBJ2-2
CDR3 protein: CASSVGSAGPNTGELFF
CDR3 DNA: TGTGCCAGCAGCGTAGGATCCGCAGGGCCGAACACCGGGGAGCTGTTTTTT

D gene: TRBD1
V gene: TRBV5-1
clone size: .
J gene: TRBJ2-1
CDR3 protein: CASSLAGPGQSYNEQFF
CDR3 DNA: TGCGCCAGCAGCTTGGCTGGTCCGGGACAGTCCTACAATGAGCAGTTCTTC

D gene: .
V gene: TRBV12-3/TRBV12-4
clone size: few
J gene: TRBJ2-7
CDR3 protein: CASSSSHRGDEQYF
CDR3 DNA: TGTGCCAGCAGTTCCAGTCATCGAGGGGACGAGCAGTACTTC

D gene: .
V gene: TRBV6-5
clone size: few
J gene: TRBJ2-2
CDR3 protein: CASFRRGPRNTGELFF
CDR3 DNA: TGTGCCAGCTTTAGGCGGGGGCCCCGAAACACCGGGGAGCTGTTTTTT

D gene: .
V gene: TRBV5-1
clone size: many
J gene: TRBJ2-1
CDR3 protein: CASSLTGSSYNEQFF
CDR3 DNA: TGCGCCAGCAGCTTGACAGGGAGCTCCTACAATGAGCAGTTCTTC

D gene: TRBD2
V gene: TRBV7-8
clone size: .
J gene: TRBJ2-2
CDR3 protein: CATSGRANTGELFF
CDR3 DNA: TGTGCCACCTCGGGGAGGGCGAACACCGGGGAGCTGTTTTTT

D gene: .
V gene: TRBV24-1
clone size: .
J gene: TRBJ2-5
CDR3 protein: CATSPERGGETQYF
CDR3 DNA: TGTGCCACCAGTCCTGAGCGTGGAGGAGAGACCCAGTACTTC

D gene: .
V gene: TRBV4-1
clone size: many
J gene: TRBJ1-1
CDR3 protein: CASSQDSGTQVEAFF
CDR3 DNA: TGCGCCAGCAGCCAAGACTCCGGGACTCAGGTTGAAGCTTTCTTT

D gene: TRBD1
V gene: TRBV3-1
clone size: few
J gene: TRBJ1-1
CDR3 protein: CASSQGATGRAEAFF
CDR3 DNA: TGTGCCAGCAGCCAAGGGGCGACAGGGCGGGCTGAAGCTTTCTTT

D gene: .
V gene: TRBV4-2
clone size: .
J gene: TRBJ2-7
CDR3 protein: CASSQDTGASSYEQYF
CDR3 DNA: TGTGCCAGCAGCCAAGATACCGGAGCGAGCTCCTACGAGCAGTACTTC

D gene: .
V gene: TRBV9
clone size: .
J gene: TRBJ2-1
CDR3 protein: CASSPTLGEDEQFF
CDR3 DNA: TGTGCCAGCAGCCCAACCTTAGGGGAAGATGAGCAGTTCTTC

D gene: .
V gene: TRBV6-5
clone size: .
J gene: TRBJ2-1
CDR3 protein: CASSYLSSYNEQFF
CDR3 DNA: TGTGCCAGCAGTTACCTGAGCTCCTACAATGAGCAGTTCTTC

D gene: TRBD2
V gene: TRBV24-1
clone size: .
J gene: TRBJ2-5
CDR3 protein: CATSEPTSGAGETQYF
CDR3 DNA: TGTGCCACCAGTGAACCGACTAGCGGGGCCGGGGAGACCCAGTACTTC